Detailed here is one TCR beta chain. Antigen specificity is unknown. The data stem from a study of cytomegalovirus exposure and HLA in healthy donors. Study results and limitations: Within an earlier analysis, most TCR beta V segments proved productive either about 90% or about 30% of the time.

PCR employed 60 Vbeta and 13 Jbeta primers. Measured with immunoSEQ multiplex PCR; TCRdb has only the in-frame clones, and not every one. Of about 54,000 clones in the sample, under 90% were seen once. The germline V gene has CDR1 MGHDK and CDR2 SYGVNS. The V end lost 2 bases, the J end lost 3 bases, and 17 bases lay between the germline ends. The CDR3 is made up of 17 amino acids. The chain combines TRBV25-1 with TRBJ2-1, with D tentatively TRBD2 (6 bases). This clonotype originated in a woman aged 18-29 years in good health and CMV-seronegative. The sequencing sample was made of PBMCs. The CDR3: CASSEVVASDFYNEQFF. The DNA of the CDR3 is TGTGCCAGCAGTGAAGTAGTGGCTAGCGATTTCTACAATGAGCAGTTCTTC.